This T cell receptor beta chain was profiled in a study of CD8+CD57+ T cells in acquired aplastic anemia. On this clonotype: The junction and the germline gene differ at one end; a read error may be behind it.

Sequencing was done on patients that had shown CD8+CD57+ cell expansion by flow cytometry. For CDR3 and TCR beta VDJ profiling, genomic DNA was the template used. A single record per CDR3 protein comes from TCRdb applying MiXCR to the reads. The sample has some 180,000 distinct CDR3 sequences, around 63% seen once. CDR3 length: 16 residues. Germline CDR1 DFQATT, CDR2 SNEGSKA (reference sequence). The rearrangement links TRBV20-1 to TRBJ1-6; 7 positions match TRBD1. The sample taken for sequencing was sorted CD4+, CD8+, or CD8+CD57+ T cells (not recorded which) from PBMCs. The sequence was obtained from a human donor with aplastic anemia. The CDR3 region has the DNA TGCAATGCTAGAGTGGATCTGGCAGGGGGAGATTCACCCCTCCACTTT. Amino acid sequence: CNARVDLAGGDSPLHF.